This T cell receptor (beta chain) was captured in a study of PD-1 blockade in mismatch repair-deficient tumors. Study in general: Patients had 12 to 13 mismatch repair-deficient cancer types and were previously treated and progressing.

With regard to this clone: Antigen specificity is unknown.

The CDR3 is 14 residues long. Germline CDR1 is MRHNA and CDR2 is SNTAGT. Trimming cost V 0 bases and J 0 bases, with 5 bases left between them. The assay was immunoSEQ multiplex PCR, and TCRdb's table has in-frame clones only and misses some. The sample consists of some 48,000 clones, around 77% of them appearing once. Every patient had mismatch repair deficiency by PCR or immunohistochemistry. The TCR-sequenced patients were a few responders to pembrolizumab. Points from the study as a whole: Tumor-resident clones, often absent from pretreatment blood, expanded after pembrolizumab and then contracted.

The receptor was isolated from an adult with mismatch repair-deficient cancer. Specimen: PBMCs, collected before pembrolizumab treatment. The chain employs TRBV6-4 and TRBJ1-1; unclear D gene. CDR3 DNA sequence: TGTGCCAGCAGTGACTCCGACGTGAACACTGAAGCTTTCTTT. This codes for CASSDSDVNTEAFF.